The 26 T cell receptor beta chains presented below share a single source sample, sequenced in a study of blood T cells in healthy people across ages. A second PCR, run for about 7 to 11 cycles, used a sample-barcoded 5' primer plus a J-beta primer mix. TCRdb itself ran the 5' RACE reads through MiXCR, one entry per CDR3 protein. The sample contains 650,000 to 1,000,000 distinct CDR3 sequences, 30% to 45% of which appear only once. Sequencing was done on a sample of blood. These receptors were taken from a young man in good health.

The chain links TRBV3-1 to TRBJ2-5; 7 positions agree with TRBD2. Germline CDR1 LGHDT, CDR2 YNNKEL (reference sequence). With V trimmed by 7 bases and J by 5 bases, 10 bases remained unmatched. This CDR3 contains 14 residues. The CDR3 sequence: CASIHFGEGETQYF. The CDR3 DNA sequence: TGTGCCAGCATCCATTTCGGGGAGGGGGAGACCCAGTACTTC.

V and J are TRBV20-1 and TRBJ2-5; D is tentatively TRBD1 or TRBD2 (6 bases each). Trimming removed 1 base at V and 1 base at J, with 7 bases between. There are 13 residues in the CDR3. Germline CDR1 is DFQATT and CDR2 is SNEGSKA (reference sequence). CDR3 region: CSARAGAQETQYF. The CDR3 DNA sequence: TGCAGTGCTAGAGCGGGGGCCCAAGAGACCCAGTACTTC.

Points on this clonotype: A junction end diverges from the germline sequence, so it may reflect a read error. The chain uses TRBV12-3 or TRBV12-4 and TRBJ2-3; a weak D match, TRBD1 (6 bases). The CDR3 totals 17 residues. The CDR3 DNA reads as TGTGCCAGCAGCCTACTACCATACAGGGCTAGCACAGATACGGAGTATTTT. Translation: CASSLLPYRASTDTEYF.

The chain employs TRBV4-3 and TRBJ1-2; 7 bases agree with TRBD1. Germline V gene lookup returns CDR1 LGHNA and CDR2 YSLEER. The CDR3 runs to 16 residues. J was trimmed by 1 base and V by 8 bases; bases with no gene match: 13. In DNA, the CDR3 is TGCGCCAGCGGCGCCCAGGGGGACAACCTTAACTATGGCTACACCTTC. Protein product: CASGAQGDNLNYGYTF.

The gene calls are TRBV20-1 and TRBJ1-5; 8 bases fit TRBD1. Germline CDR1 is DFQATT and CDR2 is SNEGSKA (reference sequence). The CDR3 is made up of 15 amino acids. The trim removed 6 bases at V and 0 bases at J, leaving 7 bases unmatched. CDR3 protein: CSATGTGYSNQPQHF. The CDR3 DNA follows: TGCAGTGCCACAGGGACAGGATATAGCAATCAGCCCCAGCATTTT.

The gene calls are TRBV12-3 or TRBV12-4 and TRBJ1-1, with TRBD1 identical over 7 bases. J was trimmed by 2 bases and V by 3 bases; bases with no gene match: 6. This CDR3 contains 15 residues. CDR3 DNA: TGTGCCAGCAGTTTGACCGGGACAGCTAACACTGAAGCTTTCTTT. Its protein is CASSLTGTANTEAFF.

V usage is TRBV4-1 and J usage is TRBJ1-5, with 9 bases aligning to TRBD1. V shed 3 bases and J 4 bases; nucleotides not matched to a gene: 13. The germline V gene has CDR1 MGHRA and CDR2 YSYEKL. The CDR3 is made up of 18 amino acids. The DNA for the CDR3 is TGCGCCAGCAGCCATTCACCGTGGGGACAGGGAACAAATCAGCCCCAGCATTTT. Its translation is CASSHSPWGQGTNQPQHF.

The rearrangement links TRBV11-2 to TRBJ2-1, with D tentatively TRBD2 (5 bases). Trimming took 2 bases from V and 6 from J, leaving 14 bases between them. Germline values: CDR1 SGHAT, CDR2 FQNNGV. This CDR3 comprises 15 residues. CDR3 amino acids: CASSLLEDGSNEQFF. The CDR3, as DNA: TGTGCCAGCAGCTTATTGGAGGACGGTTCCAATGAGCAGTTCTTC.

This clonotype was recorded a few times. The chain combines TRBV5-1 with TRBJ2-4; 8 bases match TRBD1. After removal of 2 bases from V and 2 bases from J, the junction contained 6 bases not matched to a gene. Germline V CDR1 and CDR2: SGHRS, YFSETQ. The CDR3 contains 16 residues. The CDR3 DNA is TGCGCCAGCAGCTTTCGGACAGGGCTAACCAAAAACATTCAGTACTTC. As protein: CASSFRTGLTKNIQYF.

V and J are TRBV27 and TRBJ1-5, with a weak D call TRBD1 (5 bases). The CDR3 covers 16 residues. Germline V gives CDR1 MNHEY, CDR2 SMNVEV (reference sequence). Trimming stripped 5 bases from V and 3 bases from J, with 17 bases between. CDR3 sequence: CASSPRRGGNNQPQHF. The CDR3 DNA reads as TGTGCCAGCAGTCCCCGGAGGGGTGGGAACAATCAGCCCCAGCATTTT.

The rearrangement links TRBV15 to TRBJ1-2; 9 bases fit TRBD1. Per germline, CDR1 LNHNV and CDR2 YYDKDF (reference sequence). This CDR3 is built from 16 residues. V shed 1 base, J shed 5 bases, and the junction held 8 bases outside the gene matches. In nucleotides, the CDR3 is TGTGCCACCAGCAGAGCGAAGGGACAGGGATCTTATGGCTACACCTTC. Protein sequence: CATSRAKGQGSYGYTF.

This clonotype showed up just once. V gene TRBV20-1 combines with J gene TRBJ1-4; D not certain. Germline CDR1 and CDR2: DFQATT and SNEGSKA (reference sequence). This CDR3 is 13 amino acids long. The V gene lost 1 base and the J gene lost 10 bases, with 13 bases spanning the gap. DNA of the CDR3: TGCAGTGCTAGAGTTGAAGGGATGGGAAAACTGTTTTTT. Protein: CSARVEGMGKLFF.

The CDR3 sequence: CAINQDYPEGNEQFF. CDR3 coding DNA: TGTGCCATAAACCAAGACTACCCGGAGGGTAATGAGCAGTTCTTC. The gene calls are TRBV7-9 and TRBJ2-1; maybe TRBD2 (6 bases). The germline gives CDR1 SEHNR, CDR2 FQNEAQ (reference sequence). The CDR3 has 15 amino acids. V was trimmed by 10 bases and J by 7 bases, leaving 23 bases between them.

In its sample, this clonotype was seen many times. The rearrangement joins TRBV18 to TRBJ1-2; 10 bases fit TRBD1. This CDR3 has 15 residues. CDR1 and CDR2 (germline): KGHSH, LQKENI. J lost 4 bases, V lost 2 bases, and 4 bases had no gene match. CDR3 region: CASSPSTGGSYGYTF. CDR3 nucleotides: TGTGCCAGCTCACCATCGACAGGGGGCAGCTATGGCTACACCTTC.

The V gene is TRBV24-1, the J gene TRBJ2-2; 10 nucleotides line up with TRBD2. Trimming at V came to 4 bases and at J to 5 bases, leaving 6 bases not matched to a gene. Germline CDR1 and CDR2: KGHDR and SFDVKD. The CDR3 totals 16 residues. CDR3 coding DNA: TGTGCCACCAGTGACTCCGGACTAGCGGAGACCGGGGAGCTGTTTTTT. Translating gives CATSDSGLAETGELFF.

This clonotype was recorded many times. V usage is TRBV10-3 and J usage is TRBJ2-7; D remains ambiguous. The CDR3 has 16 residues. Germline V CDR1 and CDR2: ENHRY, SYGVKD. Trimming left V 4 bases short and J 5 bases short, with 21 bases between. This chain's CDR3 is CAISGSGRGLGNEQYF. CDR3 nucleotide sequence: TGTGCCATCAGTGGATCCGGCAGAGGCCTGGGGAACGAGCAGTACTTC.

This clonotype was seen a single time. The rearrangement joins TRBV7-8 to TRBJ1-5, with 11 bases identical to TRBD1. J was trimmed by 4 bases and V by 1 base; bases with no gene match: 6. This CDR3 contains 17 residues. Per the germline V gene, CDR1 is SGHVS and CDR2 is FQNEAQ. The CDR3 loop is CASSLVRTGGLNQPQHF. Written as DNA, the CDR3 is TGTGCCAGCAGCTTAGTGAGGACAGGGGGCTTGAATCAGCCCCAGCATTTT.

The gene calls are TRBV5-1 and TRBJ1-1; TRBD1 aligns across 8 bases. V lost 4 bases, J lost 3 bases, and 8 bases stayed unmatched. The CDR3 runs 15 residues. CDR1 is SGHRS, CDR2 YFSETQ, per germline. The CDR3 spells CASSRGRGRDTEAFF. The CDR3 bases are TGCGCCAGCAGCCGCGGCAGGGGGCGAGACACTGAAGCTTTCTTT.

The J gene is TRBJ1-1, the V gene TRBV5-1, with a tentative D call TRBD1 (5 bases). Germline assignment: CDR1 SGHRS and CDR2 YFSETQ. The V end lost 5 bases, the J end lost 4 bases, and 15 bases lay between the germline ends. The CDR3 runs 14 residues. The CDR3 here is CASSSGTDFTEAFF. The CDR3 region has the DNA TGCGCCAGCAGTTCCGGGACGGACTTCACTGAAGCTTTCTTT. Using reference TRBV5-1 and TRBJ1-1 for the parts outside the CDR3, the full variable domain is KAGVTQTPRYLIKTRGQQVTLSCSPISGHRSVSWYQQTPGQGLQFLFEYFSETQRNKGNFPGRFSGRQFSNSRSEMNVSTLELGDSALYLCASSSGTDFTEAFFGQGTRLTVV.

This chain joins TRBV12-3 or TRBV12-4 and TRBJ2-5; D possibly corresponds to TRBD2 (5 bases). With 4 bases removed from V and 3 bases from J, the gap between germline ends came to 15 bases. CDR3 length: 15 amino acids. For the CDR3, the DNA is TGTGCCAGCAGTTACGGGGTCGAGCTCAAAGAGACCCAGTACTTC. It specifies CASSYGVELKETQYF.

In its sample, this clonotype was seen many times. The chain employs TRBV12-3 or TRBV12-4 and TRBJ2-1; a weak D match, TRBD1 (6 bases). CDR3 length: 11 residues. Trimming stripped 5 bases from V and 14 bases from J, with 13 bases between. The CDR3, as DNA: TGTGCCAGCAGTGACCCAGGGGAAAAGTTCTTC. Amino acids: CASSDPGEKFF.

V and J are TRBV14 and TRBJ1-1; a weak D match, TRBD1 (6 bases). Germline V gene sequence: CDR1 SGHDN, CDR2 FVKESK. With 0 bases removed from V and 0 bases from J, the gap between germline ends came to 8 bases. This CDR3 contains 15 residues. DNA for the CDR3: TGTGCCAGCAGCCAAGAGGGGGCCCTGAACACTGAAGCTTTCTTT. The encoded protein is CASSQEGALNTEAFF.

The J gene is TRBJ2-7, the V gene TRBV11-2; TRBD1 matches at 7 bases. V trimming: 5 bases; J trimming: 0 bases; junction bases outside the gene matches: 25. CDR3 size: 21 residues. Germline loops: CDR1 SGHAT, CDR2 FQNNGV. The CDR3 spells CASSRTALQGMVIPSSYEQYF. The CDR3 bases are TGTGCCAGCAGCCGAACAGCCTTACAGGGGATGGTGATCCCAAGCTCCTACGAGCAGTACTTC.

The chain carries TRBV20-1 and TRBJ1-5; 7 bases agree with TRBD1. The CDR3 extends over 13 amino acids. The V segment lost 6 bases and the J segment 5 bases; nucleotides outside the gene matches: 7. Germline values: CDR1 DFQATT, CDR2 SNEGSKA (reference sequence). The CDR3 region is CSARGQNHQPQHF. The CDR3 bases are TGCAGTGCCCGGGGACAGAATCATCAGCCCCAGCATTTT.

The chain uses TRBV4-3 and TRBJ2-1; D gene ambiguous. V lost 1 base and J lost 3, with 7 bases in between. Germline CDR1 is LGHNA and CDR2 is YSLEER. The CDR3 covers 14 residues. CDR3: CASSQAVVYNEQFF. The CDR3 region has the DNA TGCGCCAGCAGCCAAGCTGTGGTCTACAATGAGCAGTTCTTC.

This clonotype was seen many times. CDR3 nucleotide sequence: TGTGCCAGCAGCTTGAACCGGGACCCCACAGATACGCAGTATTTT. Its translation is CASSLNRDPTDTQYF. This chain connects TRBV7-2 to TRBJ2-3; either TRBD1 or TRBD2 may supply D (5 bases each). The germline V gene has CDR1 SGHTA and CDR2 FQGNSA. The CDR3 covers 15 residues. Trimming cost V 3 bases and J 2 bases, with 12 bases left between them. The full variable domain, rest sourced from reference TRBV7-2 and TRBJ2-3, is GAGVSQSPSNKVTEKGKDVELRCDPISGHTALYWYRQSLGQGLEFLIYFQGNSAPDKSGLPSDRFSAERTGGSVSTLTIQRTQQEDSAVYLCASSLNRDPTDTQYFGPGTRLTVL.